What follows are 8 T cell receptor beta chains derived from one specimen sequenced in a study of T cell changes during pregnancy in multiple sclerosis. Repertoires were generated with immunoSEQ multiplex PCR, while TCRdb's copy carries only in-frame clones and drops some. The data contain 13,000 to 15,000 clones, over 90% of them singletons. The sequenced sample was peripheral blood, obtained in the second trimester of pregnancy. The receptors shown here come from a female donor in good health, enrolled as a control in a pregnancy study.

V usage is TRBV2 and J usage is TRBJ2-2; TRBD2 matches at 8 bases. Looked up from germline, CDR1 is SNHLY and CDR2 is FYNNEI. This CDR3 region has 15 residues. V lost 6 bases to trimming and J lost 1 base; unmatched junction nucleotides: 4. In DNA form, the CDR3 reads TGTGCCAGCAGCCCCACTAGCGGGAACACCGGGGAGCTGTTTTTT. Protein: CASSPTSGNTGELFF.

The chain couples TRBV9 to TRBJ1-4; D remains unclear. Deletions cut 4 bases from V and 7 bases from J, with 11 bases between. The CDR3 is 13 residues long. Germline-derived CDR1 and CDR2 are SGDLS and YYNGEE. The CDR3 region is CASSPQRFEKLFF. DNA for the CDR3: TGTGCCAGCAGCCCCCAGCGGTTTGAAAAACTGTTTTTT.

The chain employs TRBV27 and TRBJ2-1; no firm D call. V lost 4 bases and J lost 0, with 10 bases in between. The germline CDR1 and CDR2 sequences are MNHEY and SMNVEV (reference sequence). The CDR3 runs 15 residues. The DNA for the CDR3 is TGTGCCAGCAGTTCCACACCGAACTCCTACAATGAGCAGTTCTTC. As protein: CASSSTPNSYNEQFF.

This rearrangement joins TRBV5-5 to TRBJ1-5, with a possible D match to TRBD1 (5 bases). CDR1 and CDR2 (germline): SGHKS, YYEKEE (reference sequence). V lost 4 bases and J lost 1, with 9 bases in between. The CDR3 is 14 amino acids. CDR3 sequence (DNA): TGTGCCAGCAGCCCAGGGCCCAGCAATCAGCCCCAGCATTTT. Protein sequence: CASSPGPSNQPQHF.

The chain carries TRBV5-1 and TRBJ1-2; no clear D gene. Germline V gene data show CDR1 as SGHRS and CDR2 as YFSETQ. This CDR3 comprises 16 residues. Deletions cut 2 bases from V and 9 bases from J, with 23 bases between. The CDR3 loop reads CASSFAPGSGVSSYTF. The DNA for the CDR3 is TGCGCCAGCAGCTTTGCCCCGGGATCCGGCGTTTCAAGCTACACCTTC.

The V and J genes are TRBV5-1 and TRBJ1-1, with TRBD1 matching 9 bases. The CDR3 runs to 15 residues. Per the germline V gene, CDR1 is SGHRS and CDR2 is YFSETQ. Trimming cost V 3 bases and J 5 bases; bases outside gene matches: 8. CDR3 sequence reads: CASSSTPDRGTEAFF. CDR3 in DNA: TGCGCCAGCAGCTCTACTCCAGACAGGGGGACTGAAGCTTTCTTT. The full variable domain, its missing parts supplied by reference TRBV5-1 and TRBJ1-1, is KAGVTQTPRYLIKTRGQQVTLSCSPISGHRSVSWYQQTPGQGLQFLFEYFSETQRNKGNFPGRFSGRQFSNSRSEMNVSTLELGDSALYLCASSSTPDRGTEAFFGQGTRLTVV.

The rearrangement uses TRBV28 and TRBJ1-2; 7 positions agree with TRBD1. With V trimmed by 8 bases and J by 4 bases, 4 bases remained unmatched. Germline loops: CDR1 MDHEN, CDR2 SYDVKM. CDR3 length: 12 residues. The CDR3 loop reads CASGDRVYGYTF. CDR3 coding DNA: TGTGCCAGCGGTGACAGGGTCTATGGCTACACCTTC.

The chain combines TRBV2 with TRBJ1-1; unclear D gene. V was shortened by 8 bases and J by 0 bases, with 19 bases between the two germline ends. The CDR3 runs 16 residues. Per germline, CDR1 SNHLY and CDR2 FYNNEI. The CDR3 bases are TGTGCCAGCTGCGGTCGATTGCTCAACATGAACACTGAAGCTTTCTTT. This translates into CASCGRLLNMNTEAFF.